Shown below are 31 T cell receptor beta chains from a single sample sequenced in a study of T cell responses to AZD1222 COVID-19 vaccine. Sequenced by immunoSEQ multiplex PCR; TCRdb stores in-frame clones only, minus some. The data show 120,000 or so clones, about 87% seen once. This specimen was peripheral blood, taken on day 0 of AZD1222 vaccination. The origin of the receptors is an adult in good health.

The chain recombines TRBV4-1 with TRBJ2-1; 8 nucleotides agree with TRBD2. Germline V gene data show CDR1 as MGHRA and CDR2 as YSYEKL. The junction had 5 bases not matched to a gene; V was cut back by 0 bases and J by 4 bases. This CDR3 contains 16 residues. The CDR3 loop reads CASSQDNGLAYNEQFF. In nucleotides, the CDR3 is TGCGCCAGCAGCCAAGATAACGGACTAGCTTACAATGAGCAGTTCTTC.

The chain carries TRBV25-1 and TRBJ1-1; 7 nucleotides agree with TRBD1. The CDR3 is 15 amino acids. In germline, CDR1 is MGHDK, CDR2 SYGVNS. The V segment lost 4 bases and the J segment 1 base; nucleotides outside the gene matches: 6. DNA for the CDR3: TGTGCCAGCAGTGGCCGGACAGGTCAGAACACTGAAGCTTTCTTT. As protein: CASSGRTGQNTEAFF.

The V call is TRBV11-2, the J call TRBJ1-1, with TRBD1 matching 7 bases. There are 14 residues in the CDR3. Germline trimming cut 5 bases from V and 0 bases from J; bases unmatched to any gene: 3. In germline, CDR1 is SGHAT, CDR2 FQNNGV. CDR3 nucleotide sequence: TGTGCCAGCAGCGCTGACAGGGTGAACACTGAAGCTTTCTTT. Translated: CASSADRVNTEAFF.

V gene TRBV7-3 combines with J gene TRBJ2-6, with D unclear. Trimming took 7 bases from V and 4 from J, leaving 8 bases between them. The CDR3 length is 13 residues. From germline, CDR1 is SGHTA and CDR2 FQGTGA. CDR3 in amino acids: CASTETGANVLTF. The CDR3 nucleotides are TGTGCCAGCACCGAGACAGGGGCCAACGTCCTGACTTTC.

The chain couples TRBV6-2 or TRBV6-3 to TRBJ2-2; D might be TRBD2 (5 bases). This CDR3 has 14 residues. CDR1 MNHEY and CDR2 SVGEGT come from the germline V gene. Trimming left V 2 bases short and J 7 bases short, with 11 bases between. The CDR3 here is CASSYGLASGELFF. The CDR3 region has the DNA TGTGCCAGCAGTTACGGGTTAGCGAGCGGGGAGCTGTTTTTT.

This chain connects TRBV11-3 to TRBJ2-3; 7 bases are shared with TRBD2. V shed 5 bases, J shed 3 bases, and the junction held 5 bases outside the gene matches. CDR1 and CDR2 (germline): SGHNT, YENEEA. This CDR3 comprises 14 residues. Written as DNA, the CDR3 is TGTGCCAGCAGCCTGGCCGGGAGGACAGATACGCAGTATTTT. Encoded protein: CASSLAGRTDTQYF.

CDR3 bases: TGTGCCAGTAGTATAGATGGAGGGGTGATTGGCTACACCTTC. This codes for CASSIDGGVIGYTF. J is TRBJ1-2 and V is TRBV19; perhaps TRBD1 as D (5 bases). The CDR3 is 14 amino acids. CDR1 and CDR2 (germline): LNHDA, SQIVND (reference sequence). Between the trimmed V and J ends, which lost 0 bases and 7 bases, there was a span of 12 bases.

For this clone: The sample contains more than one DNA sequence encoding this CDR3. The V gene is TRBV19, the J gene TRBJ1-4, with D perhaps matching TRBD1 (6 bases). The CDR3 has 14 amino acids. The V gene lost 3 bases and the J gene lost 7 bases, with 12 bases spanning the gap. Per germline, CDR1 LNHDA and CDR2 SQIVND (reference sequence). The DNA for the CDR3 is TGTGCCAGTAGTATTACCGGGGGCGGTGAAAAACTGTTTTTT. It specifies CASSITGGGEKLFF.

V usage is TRBV19 and J usage is TRBJ2-1; possible D gene TRBD2, 5 bases. Looked up from germline, CDR1 is LNHDA and CDR2 is SQIVND (reference sequence). The CDR3 is 14 amino acids. Trimming removed 5 bases at V and 6 bases at J, with 14 bases between. Here the CDR3 DNA reads TGTGCCAGTAGTGGGCGCGGGCAGGTCAATGAGCAGTTCTTC. Translated, it gives CASSGRGQVNEQFF.

The genes are TRBV3-1 (or the pseudogene TRBV3-2) and TRBJ1-3; D is unresolved. This CDR3 region has 13 residues. V lost 1 base to trimming and J lost 3 bases, with 4 bases between them. Germline V gives CDR1 LGHDT, CDR2 YNNKEL (reference sequence). Here the CDR3 reads CASSQAGGNTIYF. Written as DNA, the CDR3 is TGTGCCAGCAGCCAAGCGGGTGGAAACACCATATATTTT.

This chain joins TRBV7-2 and TRBJ2-2; no firm D call. The germline V and J ends were trimmed by 6 bases and 1 base, with 12 bases remaining between them. The CDR3 consists of 15 residues. Germline values: CDR1 SGHTA, CDR2 FQGNSA. The CDR3 loop reads CASSPQALNTGELFF. The CDR3 nucleotides read TGTGCCAGCAGTCCCCAAGCACTGAACACCGGGGAGCTGTTTTTT.

V usage is TRBV18 and J usage is TRBJ2-1; D possibly corresponds to TRBD1 (6 bases). Germline lookup yields CDR1 KGHSH and CDR2 LQKENI. This CDR3 spans 15 amino acids. With 1 base removed from V and 2 bases from J, the gap between germline ends came to 9 bases. The CDR3 protein is CASSPLAGAYNEQFF. CDR3 in DNA: TGTGCCAGCTCACCACTTGCAGGGGCCTACAATGAGCAGTTCTTC.

The chain recombines TRBV7-9 with TRBJ2-7; 8 nucleotides agree with TRBD2. The CDR3 has 15 residues. The V segment lost 3 bases and the J segment 6 bases; nucleotides outside the gene matches: 10. The germline V gene has CDR1 SEHNR and CDR2 FQNEAQ (reference sequence). CDR3 sequence: CASSFSGDEPSEQYF. CDR3 DNA: TGTGCCAGCAGCTTTAGCGGGGACGAGCCTTCCGAGCAGTACTTC. The full variable domain, with the rest looked up from reference TRBV7-9 and TRBJ2-7, is DTGVSQNPRHKITKRGQNVTFRCDPISEHNRLYWYRQTLGQGPEFLTYFQNEAQLEKSRLLSDRFSAERPKGSFSTLEIQRTEQGDSAMYLCASSFSGDEPSEQYFGPGTRLTVT.

This chain uses TRBV5-1 with TRBJ1-4; tentatively, D is TRBD1 (5 bases). This CDR3 has 14 residues. Germline V CDR1 and CDR2: SGHRS, YFSETQ. The V gene lost 5 bases and the J gene lost 2 bases, with 10 bases spanning the gap. The CDR3 loop reads CASSPGSTNEKLFF. The DNA for the CDR3 is TGCGCCAGCAGTCCAGGGTCTACTAATGAAAAACTGTTTTTT.

In its sample, this clone was seen once. The CDR3 DNA reads TGTGCCATCAGTGACCCCTTACTAGCGGGGGGAACGGGAACCAAAGAGACCCAGTACTTC. This sequence encodes CAISDPLLAGGTGTKETQYF. V gene TRBV10-3 combines with J gene TRBJ2-5; TRBD2 agrees at 12 bases. This CDR3 has 20 residues. V shed 3 bases, J shed 3 bases, and the junction held 17 bases outside the gene matches. CDR1 and CDR2 from the germline V gene are ENHRY and SYGVKD.

The chain couples TRBV18 to TRBJ1-2; 8 bases are shared with TRBD1. J lost 8 bases, V lost 3 bases, and 2 bases had no gene match. Germline CDR1 KGHSH, CDR2 LQKENI. The CDR3 loop spans 12 amino acids. The DNA of the CDR3 is TGTGCCAGCTCACCTACAGGGGGGGGCTACACCTTC. It translates to CASSPTGGGYTF.

The chain uses TRBV5-1 and TRBJ2-5; the match to TRBD1 covers 7 bases. The CDR3 spans 14 residues. Germline V CDR1 and CDR2: SGHRS, YFSETQ. V shed 4 bases and J 1 base; nucleotides not matched to a gene: 4. The DNA of the CDR3 is TGCGCCAGCAGCCTGGGACAGATCCAAGAGACCCAGTACTTC. Encoded protein: CASSLGQIQETQYF.

This clone was counted between two and nine times. The genes are TRBV19 and TRBJ1-5; tentatively, D is TRBD1 (5 bases). This CDR3 is built from 15 residues. V gave up 6 bases and J gave up 2 bases, with 14 bases separating them. The germline V gene has CDR1 LNHDA and CDR2 SQIVND (reference sequence). The CDR3 protein is CASSPGAVGNQPQHF. CDR3 nucleotides: TGTGCCAGTAGCCCCGGGGCAGTGGGCAATCAGCCCCAGCATTTT.

In its sample, this clone was seen a few times. V usage is TRBV6-5 and J usage is TRBJ2-4, with D possibly being TRBD2 (5 bases). The V gene lost 4 bases and the J gene lost 2 bases, with 15 bases spanning the gap. The germline V gene encodes CDR1 MNHEY and CDR2 SVGAGI. The CDR3 length is 16 residues. The CDR3 loop is CASSSRTGVPKNIQYF. DNA of the CDR3: TGTGCCAGCAGTTCCCGCACCGGGGTCCCCAAAAACATTCAGTACTTC.

A few counts support this clone. This chain connects TRBV6-2 or TRBV6-3 to TRBJ1-5; no reliable D call. Between the trimmed V and J ends, which lost 4 bases and 5 bases, there was a span of 6 bases. This CDR3 comprises 12 residues. Germline V gene data show CDR1 as MNHEY and CDR2 as SVGEGT. CDR3 loop: CASSSRDQPQHF. CDR3 DNA: TGTGCCAGCAGTTCCCGCGATCAGCCCCAGCATTTT.

This clone was counted once. At one boundary the junction diverges from the germline segment, which might be a read error. The chain employs TRBV27 and TRBJ2-7, with 9 bases matching TRBD2. CDR3 size: 15 residues. CDR1 and CDR2 (germline): MNHEY, SMNVEV (reference sequence). The CDR3: CASSLGRGGSHEQYF. DNA for the CDR3: TGTGCCAGCAGTTTGGGGCGGGGGGGCTCCCACGAGCAGTACTTC.

This clone was seen just once. The chain links TRBV5-1 to TRBJ1-2; D not certain. The CDR3 is 12 amino acids. V dropped 2 bases and J dropped 2 bases, with 4 bases sitting between them. CDR1 is SGHRS, CDR2 YFSETQ, per germline. In DNA, the CDR3 is TGCGCCAGCAGCTTCCAGAACTATGGCTACACCTTC. It yields the protein CASSFQNYGYTF. The full variable domain, with the rest looked up from reference TRBV5-1 and TRBJ1-2, is KAGVTQTPRYLIKTRGQQVTLSCSPISGHRSVSWYQQTPGQGLQFLFEYFSETQRNKGNFPGRFSGRQFSNSRSEMNVSTLELGDSALYLCASSFQNYGYTFGSGTRLTVV.

The CDR3 region is CASSVGTGYTETQYF. The CDR3 nucleotides read TGTGCCAGCAGCGTAGGGACAGGTTATACGGAGACCCAGTACTTC. This chain links TRBV9 with TRBJ2-5; 7 positions match TRBD1. The germline V gene encodes CDR1 SGDLS and CDR2 YYNGEE. After removal of 0 bases from V and 5 bases from J, the junction contained 7 bases not matched to a gene. CDR3 length: 15 residues.

This clone has more than one count but fewer than ten. This chain links TRBV29-1 with TRBJ1-3, with TRBD1 identical over 9 bases. This CDR3 comprises 14 residues. The germline CDR1 and CDR2 sequences are SQVTM and ANQGSEA. The junction had 6 bases not matched to a gene; V was cut back by 7 bases and J by 2 bases. Written as DNA, the CDR3 is TGCAGCGCGGGGGACAGGGTGCCTGGAAACACCATATATTTT. This sequence encodes CSAGDRVPGNTIYF.

The CDR3 loop is CASSGAASGNTIYF. CDR3 sequence (DNA): TGTGCCAGCAGTGGGGCCGCCTCTGGAAACACCATATATTTT. This sequence joins TRBV25-1 and TRBJ1-3; D gene ambiguous. In germline, CDR1 is MGHDK, CDR2 SYGVNS. The CDR3 extends over 14 amino acids. Between the trimmed V and J ends, which lost 4 bases and 0 bases, there was a span of 7 bases.

The CDR3 loop is CASIAGAETQYF. The CDR3 DNA is TGTGCCAGCATAGCGGGAGCAGAGACCCAGTACTTC. J is TRBJ2-5 and V is TRBV2; 9 bases align to TRBD2. Germline V gene lookup returns CDR1 SNHLY and CDR2 FYNNEI. The CDR3 length is 12 residues. V shed 7 bases and J 4 bases; nucleotides not matched to a gene: 1.

The chain links TRBV6-5 to TRBJ2-7; 10 nucleotides align to TRBD2. V shed 7 bases, J shed 3 bases, and the junction held 6 bases outside the gene matches. Per germline, CDR1 MNHEY and CDR2 SVGAGI. This CDR3 comprises 14 residues. The CDR3 DNA reads TGTGCCAGCACCTCTAGCGGGGGTTTCTACGAGCAGTACTTC. Amino acid sequence: CASTSSGGFYEQYF.

The gene calls are TRBV15 and TRBJ1-1; no definite D call. V was cut by 1 base and J by 1 base, with 7 bases left in between. This CDR3 region has 14 residues. The germline V gene encodes CDR1 LNHNV and CDR2 YYDKDF (reference sequence). CDR3 residues: CATSRGTENTEAFF. The CDR3 coding sequence is TGTGCCACCAGCAGAGGAACAGAGAACACTGAAGCTTTCTTT.

V gene TRBV19 combines with J gene TRBJ2-2; tentative D call: TRBD1 (6 bases). V lost 7 bases to trimming and J lost 6 bases, with 12 bases between them. This CDR3 is 13 amino acids long. Germline CDR1 is LNHDA and CDR2 is SQIVND (reference sequence). The chain's CDR3 is CASMTGLSGELFF. The DNA of the CDR3 is TGTGCCAGTATGACAGGTTTGTCCGGGGAGCTGTTTTTT. Combining the CDR3 with reference TRBV19 and TRBJ2-2 gives the whole variable domain DGGITQSPKYLFRKEGQNVTLSCEQNLNHDAMYWYRQDPGQGLRLIYYSQIVNDFQKGDIAEGYSVSREKKESFPLTVTSAQKNPTAFYLCASMTGLSGELFFGEGSRLTVL.

The chain uses TRBV24-1 and TRBJ2-2; 11 bases line up with TRBD2. The CDR3 covers 17 residues. V lost 4 bases, J lost 4 bases, and 7 bases stayed unmatched. The germline CDR1 and CDR2 sequences are KGHDR and SFDVKD. CDR3 sequence reads: CATSDFSGRGVTGELFF. The CDR3 DNA reads as TGTGCCACCAGTGACTTTAGCGGGAGGGGAGTCACCGGGGAGCTGTTTTTT.

V gene TRBV7-2 combines with J gene TRBJ2-7; TRBD1 is a possible D gene (6 bases). The CDR3 runs 12 residues. Germline assignment: CDR1 SGHTA and CDR2 FQGNSA. V lost 10 bases and J lost 3, with 13 bases in between. The CDR3 sequence: CANIHRVYEQYF. As DNA, the CDR3 is TGTGCCAACATTCACAGGGTCTACGAGCAGTACTTC.